This T cell receptor beta chain was profiled in a study of blood T cell repertoires in COVID-19. The wider study: Collection of acute and convalescent COVID-19 samples took place in the United States, Italy and Spain. T cells, B-cell-depleted T cells, or PBMCs provided the cDNA or gDNA that served as material.

Germline CDR1 is MNHEY and CDR2 is SVGAGI. The CDR3 loop spans 15 amino acids. Germline trimming cut 6 bases from V and 2 bases from J; bases unmatched to any gene: 8. In the study's own analysis: Amplification with reference gene primers provided the estimates of nucleated cell counts. Produced via immunoSEQ multiplex PCR; TCRdb's table is partial and in-frame only. V and J calls and clone size follow that table, whereas D and trimming were derived from the DNA. Of approximately 90,000 clones in the sample, less than 80% were seen once. This chain uses TRBV6-5 with TRBJ2-5; 8 nucleotides line up with TRBD1. The clonotype originates from a woman over 75 with acute or convalescent COVID-19. Sequencing input: peripheral blood. Here the CDR3 DNA reads TGTGCCAGCAGAAAGGACAGGGTAGGACAAGAGACCCAGTACTTC. Translation: CASRKDRVGQETQYF.